The 20 T cell receptor beta chains listed next were all sequenced from one sample in a study of shared clonotypes between healthy human individuals. Sequencing used immunoSEQ multiplex PCR; TCRdb keeps in-frame clones, though not all of them. The sample has about 690,000 clones, 90% seen once. Sequenced sample: memory CD8+ T cells from PBMCs. Subset described: CD45RO+ cells pooled with CCR7-negative TemRA cells. These receptors were taken from a man aged 18 to 29 in good health. Some clones in this sample may be carry-over from other donors' samples.

V usage is TRBV6-4 and J usage is TRBJ1-2; possible D gene TRBD1, 5 bases. In germline, CDR1 is MRHNA, CDR2 SNTAGT. Trimming removed 3 bases from V and 6 bases from J, with 17 bases in between. The CDR3 runs 15 residues. CDR3 loop: CASSERMGRTNGYTF. The CDR3 DNA is TGTGCCAGCAGTGAGAGAATGGGACGGACAAATGGCTACACCTTC.

The rearrangement uses TRBV5-1 and TRBJ2-5, with 7 bases that match TRBD1. Germline lookup yields CDR1 SGHRS and CDR2 YFSETQ. CDR3 length: 14 amino acids. V shed 6 bases and J 3 bases; nucleotides not matched to a gene: 8. This CDR3 reads CASNDREMEETQYF. The CDR3 coding sequence is TGCGCCAGCAACGACAGGGAAATGGAAGAGACCCAGTACTTC. The full variable domain, in which reference TRBV5-1 and TRBJ2-5 provide the parts outside the CDR3, is KAGVTQTPRYLIKTRGQQVTLSCSPISGHRSVSWYQQTPGQGLQFLFEYFSETQRNKGNFPGRFSGRQFSNSRSEMNVSTLELGDSALYLCASNDREMEETQYFGPGTRLLVL.

The chain couples TRBV5-6 to TRBJ2-1; 10 bases are a match to TRBD2. With V trimmed by 0 bases and J by 10 bases, 7 bases remained unmatched. The CDR3 sequence is 15 residues long. Germline CDR1 SGHDT, CDR2 YYEEEE. The CDR3 region is CASSLEMGLAREQFF. Here the CDR3 DNA reads TGTGCCAGCAGCTTGGAAATGGGACTAGCGAGAGAGCAGTTCTTC.

CDR3 coding DNA: TGTGCCAGCAGCCCTAGTGGTCTAGCTCTCTATGAGCAGTTCTTC. Protein product: CASSPSGLALYEQFF. The chain combines TRBV14 with TRBJ2-1; D perhaps matches TRBD2 (5 bases). V was clipped by 4 bases and J by 8 bases, with 18 bases between them. Germline CDR1 is SGHDN and CDR2 is FVKESK. The CDR3 sequence is 15 residues long.

The gene calls are TRBV10-3 and TRBJ1-1; tentative D call: TRBD1 (5 bases). The CDR3 is made up of 15 amino acids. Deletions cut 6 bases from V and 1 base from J, with 15 bases between. Germline values: CDR1 ENHRY, CDR2 SYGVKD. CDR3 nucleotides: TGTGCCATCAGAGAAGGGGCAGGTCGGAACACTGAAGCTTTCTTT. Amino acid sequence: CAIREGAGRNTEAFF.

The genes are TRBV28 and TRBJ1-2; TRBD1 matches at 7 bases. V lost 7 bases, J lost 9 bases, and 11 bases stayed unmatched. Germline V gene sequence: CDR1 MDHEN, CDR2 SYDVKM. CDR3 length: 13 amino acids. The CDR3 DNA sequence: TGTGCCAGCAAACCTCAAGGGGGCGAGAGCTACACCTTC. Translation gives CASKPQGGESYTF.

The V gene is TRBV15, the J gene TRBJ1-5; D unresolved. CDR3 length: 13 amino acids. The V gene's germline CDR1 is LNHNV and CDR2 YYDKDF (reference sequence). Trimming took 4 bases from V and 0 from J, leaving 4 bases between them. The CDR3 protein is CATSTASNQPQHF. DNA for the CDR3: TGTGCCACCAGCACGGCTAGCAATCAGCCCCAGCATTTT.

The genes are TRBV27 and TRBJ1-2, with D tentatively TRBD1 (5 bases). This CDR3 contains 15 residues. Between the trimmed V and J ends, which lost 5 bases and 2 bases, there was a span of 15 bases. Germline-derived CDR1 and CDR2 are MNHEY and SMNVEV (reference sequence). The CDR3 nucleotides are TGTGCCAGCAGTCCTCGCCTGACAGCAAACTATGGCTACACCTTC. As protein: CASSPRLTANYGYTF.

The V and J genes are TRBV7-9 and TRBJ2-7; D may match TRBD1 or TRBD2 (6 bases each). The germline V and J ends were trimmed by 5 bases and 2 bases, with 22 bases remaining between them. Looked up from germline, CDR1 is SEHNR and CDR2 is FQNEAQ (reference sequence). The CDR3 has 17 residues. The CDR3 coding sequence is TGTGCCAGCAGCCCTCCAGTGGGGGGCCAGAAAACCTACGAGCAGTACTTC. Its protein product is CASSPPVGGQKTYEQYF.

The chain employs TRBV28 and TRBJ2-7; TRBD2 matches 13 bases. This CDR3 is 16 amino acids long. Germline V gene data show CDR1 as MDHEN and CDR2 as SYDVKM. J lost 3 bases, V lost 6 bases, and 8 bases had no gene match. The CDR3 nucleotides are TGTGCCAGCAGGAAAGGACTAGCGGGAGCTTTCTACGAGCAGTACTTC. It is translated as CASRKGLAGAFYEQYF.

The chain uses TRBV4-1 and TRBJ2-6, with D perhaps TRBD1 (5 bases). Germline V gene sequence: CDR1 MGHRA, CDR2 YSYEKL. This CDR3 has 15 amino acids. V lost 7 bases and J lost 2, with 12 bases in between. CDR3 sequence reads: CASTQGSAGANVLTF. The CDR3 nucleotides read TGCGCCAGCACCCAGGGATCGGCTGGGGCCAACGTCCTGACTTTC.

CDR3 DNA: TGTGCCAGCAGCTTGTGGGACACCAACACTGAAGCTTTCTTT. Amino acid sequence: CASSLWDTNTEAFF. J is TRBJ1-1 and V is TRBV5-4, with D perhaps TRBD1 (6 bases). The V end was cut by 1 base, the J end by 2 bases, with 9 bases between. Germline CDR1 is SGHNT and CDR2 is YYREEE (reference sequence). This CDR3 contains 14 residues. The full variable domain, with the rest looked up from reference TRBV5-4 and TRBJ1-1, is ETGVTQSPTHLIKTRGQQVTLRCSSQSGHNTVSWYQQALGQGPQFIFQYYREEENGRGNFPPRFSGLQFPNYSSELNVNALELDDSALYLCASSLWDTNTEAFFGQGTRLTVV.

Turning to this clone: Other DNA sequences in the same sample also yield this CDR3. The V call is TRBV27, the J call TRBJ2-2; 9 nucleotides line up with TRBD2. J was trimmed by 2 bases and V by 2 bases; bases with no gene match: 0. CDR1 and CDR2 (germline): MNHEY, SMNVEV (reference sequence). This CDR3 contains 15 residues. The DNA of the CDR3 is TGTGCCAGCAGTTTACTAGCGGGAAACACCGGGGAGCTGTTTTTT. Its protein is CASSLLAGNTGELFF.

The V gene is TRBV4-1, the J gene TRBJ2-1; D call uncertain. The V gene's germline CDR1 is MGHRA and CDR2 YSYEKL. The CDR3 consists of 14 residues. V lost 4 bases, J lost 2 bases, and 9 bases lay in between. The CDR3 nucleotides read TGCGCCAGCAGCCGGATAGGACCCTACAATGAGCAGTTCTTC. This translates into CASSRIGPYNEQFF.

The V call is TRBV7-2, the J call TRBJ2-7; TRBD1 is a possible D gene (5 bases). Germline CDR1 and CDR2: SGHTA and FQGNSA. With 5 bases removed from V and 4 bases from J, the gap between germline ends came to 15 bases. The CDR3 is made up of 14 amino acids. CDR3 loop: CASSPQGAGYEQYF. CDR3 nucleotides: TGTGCCAGCAGCCCGCAAGGGGCAGGGTACGAGCAGTACTTC.

The chain carries TRBV13 and TRBJ2-7; 10 bases fit TRBD1. This CDR3 comprises 15 residues. Germline CDR1 reads PRHDT; CDR2 reads FYEKMQ (reference sequence). Trimming took 5 bases from V and 5 from J; bases not matched to a gene: 9. CDR3 amino acids: CASSPWGTGVHEQYF. The CDR3 coding sequence is TGTGCCAGCAGCCCTTGGGGGACAGGGGTTCACGAGCAGTACTTC.

The genes are TRBV27 and TRBJ2-7; D possibly corresponds to TRBD1 (6 bases). Trimming pared 4 bases from V and 0 bases from J, leaving 22 bases between. CDR1 MNHEY and CDR2 SMNVEV come from the germline V gene (reference sequence). CDR3 length: 18 amino acids. The CDR3 DNA reads TGTGCCAGCAGTTCCCGTTTTAGTCCTAGCAGGGGCTCCTACGAGCAGTACTTC. Its translation is CASSSRFSPSRGSYEQYF.

A word on this clone: Within the sample, other DNA sequences also encode this same CDR3. The chain employs TRBV27 and TRBJ2-3; D unclear. This CDR3 region has 14 residues. From germline, CDR1 is MNHEY and CDR2 SMNVEV (reference sequence). Trimming took off 3 bases at V and 1 base at J, with 8 bases between the two ends. The CDR3 nucleotides are TGTGCCAGCAGTTTGGGCGACCGCACAGATACGCAGTATTTT. Translated: CASSLGDRTDTQYF.

The chain joins TRBV7-3 to TRBJ2-2; 14 bases are shared with TRBD2. The length of the CDR3 is 17 residues. Germline CDR1 SGHTA, CDR2 FQGTGA. V dropped 5 bases and J dropped 4; count of bases not matched to a gene: 6. CDR3 amino acids: CASSEGLAGVGTGELFF. The DNA of the CDR3 is TGTGCCAGCAGCGAGGGACTAGCGGGAGTTGGCACCGGGGAGCTGTTTTTT.

V gene TRBV9 combines with J gene TRBJ2-1; either TRBD1 or TRBD2 may supply D (5 bases each). V was cut by 1 base and J by 7 bases, with 24 bases left in between. Germline CDR1 SGDLS, CDR2 YYNGEE. The CDR3 sequence is 18 residues long. In DNA, the CDR3 is TGTGCCAGCAGCGTAACTCTCTCCGGGACGGCAGCAGATAATGAGCAGTTCTTC. Translating it yields CASSVTLSGTAADNEQFF.